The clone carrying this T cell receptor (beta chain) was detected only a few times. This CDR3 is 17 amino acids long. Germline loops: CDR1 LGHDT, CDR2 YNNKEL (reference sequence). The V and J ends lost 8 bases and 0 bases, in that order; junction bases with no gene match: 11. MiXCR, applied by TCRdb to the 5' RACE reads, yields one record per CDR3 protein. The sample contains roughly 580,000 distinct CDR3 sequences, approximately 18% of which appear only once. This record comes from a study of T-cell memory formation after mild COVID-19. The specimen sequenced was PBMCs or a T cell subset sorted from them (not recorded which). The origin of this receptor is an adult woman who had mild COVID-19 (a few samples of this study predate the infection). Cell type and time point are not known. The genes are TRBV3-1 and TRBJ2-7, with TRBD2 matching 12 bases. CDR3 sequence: CASVKTGLAGRSYEQYF. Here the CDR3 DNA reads TGTGCCAGCGTGAAAACGGGACTAGCGGGTCGCTCCTACGAGCAGTACTTC.